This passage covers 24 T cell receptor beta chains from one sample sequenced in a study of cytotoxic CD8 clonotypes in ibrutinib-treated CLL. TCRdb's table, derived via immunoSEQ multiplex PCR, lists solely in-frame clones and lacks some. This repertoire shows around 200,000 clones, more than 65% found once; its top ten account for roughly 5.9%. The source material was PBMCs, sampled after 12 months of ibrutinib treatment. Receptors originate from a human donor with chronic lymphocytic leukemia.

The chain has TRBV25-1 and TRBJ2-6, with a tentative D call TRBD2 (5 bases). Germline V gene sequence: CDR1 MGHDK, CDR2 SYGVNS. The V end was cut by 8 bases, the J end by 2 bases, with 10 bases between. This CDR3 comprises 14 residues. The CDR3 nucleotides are TGTGCCAGCTCCCTCGGGGCTGGGGCCAACGTCCTGACTTTC. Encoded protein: CASSLGAGANVLTF.

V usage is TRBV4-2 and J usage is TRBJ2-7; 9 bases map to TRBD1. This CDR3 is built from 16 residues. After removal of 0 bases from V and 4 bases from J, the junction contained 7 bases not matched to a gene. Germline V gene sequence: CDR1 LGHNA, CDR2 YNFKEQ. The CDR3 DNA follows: TGTGCCAGCAGCCAAGACCTGGGACAGGGAAGATACGAGCAGTACTTC. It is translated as CASSQDLGQGRYEQYF.

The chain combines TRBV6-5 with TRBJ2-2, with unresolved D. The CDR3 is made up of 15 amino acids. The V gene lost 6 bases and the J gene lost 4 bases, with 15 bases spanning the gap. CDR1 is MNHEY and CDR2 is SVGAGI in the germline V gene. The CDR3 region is CASSPIDKFTGELFF. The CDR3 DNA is TGTGCCAGCAGCCCAATCGACAAATTCACCGGGGAGCTGTTTTTT.

The CDR3, as DNA: TGTGCCAGCAGTGAAGAAACTAGCGGGGGGTGTGCCTACGAGCAGTACTTC. Encoded protein: CASSEETSGGCAYEQYF. The V gene is TRBV6-4, the J gene TRBJ2-7, with 12 bases aligning to TRBD2. Germline loops: CDR1 MRHNA, CDR2 SNTAGT. This CDR3 is 17 amino acids long. V shed 3 bases, J shed 2 bases, and the junction held 8 bases outside the gene matches.

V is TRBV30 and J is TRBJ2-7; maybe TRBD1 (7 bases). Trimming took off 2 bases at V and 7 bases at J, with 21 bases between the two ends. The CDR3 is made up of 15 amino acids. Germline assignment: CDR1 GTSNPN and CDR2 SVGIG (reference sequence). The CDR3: CAWSRQGGLAREQYF. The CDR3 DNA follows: TGTGCCTGGAGTAGGCAGGGGGGCCTCGCTAGAGAGCAGTACTTC.

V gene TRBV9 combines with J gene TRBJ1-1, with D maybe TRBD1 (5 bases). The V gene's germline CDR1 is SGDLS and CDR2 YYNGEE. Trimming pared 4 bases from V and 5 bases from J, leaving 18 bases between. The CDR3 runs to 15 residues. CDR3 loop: CASSPYRLGGTEAFF. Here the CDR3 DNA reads TGTGCCAGCAGCCCGTATAGACTCGGGGGGACTGAAGCTTTCTTT.

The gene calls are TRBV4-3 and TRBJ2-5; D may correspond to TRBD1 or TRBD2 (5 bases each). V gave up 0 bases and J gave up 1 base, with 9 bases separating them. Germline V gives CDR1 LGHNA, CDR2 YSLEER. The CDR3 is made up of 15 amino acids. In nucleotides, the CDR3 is TGCGCCAGCAGCCAAGATCGGGGCAGCCAAGAGACCCAGTACTTC. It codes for CASSQDRGSQETQYF.

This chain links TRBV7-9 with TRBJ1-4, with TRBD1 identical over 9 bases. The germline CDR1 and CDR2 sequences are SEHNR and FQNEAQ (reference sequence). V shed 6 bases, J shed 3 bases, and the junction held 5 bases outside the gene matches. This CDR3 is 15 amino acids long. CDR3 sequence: CASSLQGAANEKLFF. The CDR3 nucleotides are TGTGCCAGCAGTTTACAGGGGGCGGCTAATGAAAAACTGTTTTTT.

CDR3 nucleotides: TGTGCCACCAGCAGAGATCGGTACACAGGGGGCCACCAGCAGTACTTC. It translates to CATSRDRYTGGHQQYF. V is TRBV15 and J is TRBJ2-7, with 9 bases matching TRBD1. This CDR3 is 16 amino acids long. The germline V gene encodes CDR1 LNHNV and CDR2 YYDKDF (reference sequence). V shed 0 bases, J shed 8 bases, and the junction held 11 bases outside the gene matches. Drawing the rest from reference TRBV15 and TRBJ2-7, the complete variable domain is DAMVIQNPRYQVTQFGKPVTLSCSQTLNHNVMYWYQQKSSQAPKLLFHYYDKDFNNEADTPDNFQSRRPNTSFCFLDIRSPGLGDTAMYLCATSRDRYTGGHQQYFGPGTRLTVT.

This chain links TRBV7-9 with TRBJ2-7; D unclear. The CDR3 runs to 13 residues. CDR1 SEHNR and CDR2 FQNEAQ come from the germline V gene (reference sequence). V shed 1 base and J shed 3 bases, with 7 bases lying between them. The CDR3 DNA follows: TGTGCCAGCAGCTTAGACGACATCTACGAGCAGTACTTC. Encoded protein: CASSLDDIYEQYF.

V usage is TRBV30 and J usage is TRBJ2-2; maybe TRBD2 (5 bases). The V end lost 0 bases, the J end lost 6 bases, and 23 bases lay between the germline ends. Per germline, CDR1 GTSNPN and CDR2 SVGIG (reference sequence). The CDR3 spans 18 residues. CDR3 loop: CAWSVVFGAVRLSGELFF. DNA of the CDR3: TGTGCCTGGAGTGTAGTGTTTGGAGCGGTTCGCCTTTCCGGGGAGCTGTTTTTT.

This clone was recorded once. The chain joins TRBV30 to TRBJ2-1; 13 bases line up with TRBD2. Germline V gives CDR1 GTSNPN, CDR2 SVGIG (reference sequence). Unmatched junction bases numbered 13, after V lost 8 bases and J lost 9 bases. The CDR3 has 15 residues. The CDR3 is CAGRTSGRGAGEQFF. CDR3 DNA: TGTGCCGGACGGACTAGCGGGAGAGGTGCGGGTGAGCAGTTCTTC.

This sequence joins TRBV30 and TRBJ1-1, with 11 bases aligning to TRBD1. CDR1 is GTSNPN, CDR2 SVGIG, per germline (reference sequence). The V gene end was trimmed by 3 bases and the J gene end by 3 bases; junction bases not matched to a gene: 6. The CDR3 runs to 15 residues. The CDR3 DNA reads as TGTGCCTGGAGCAAGGGGACAGGGGGTTACACTGAAGCTTTCTTT. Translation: CAWSKGTGGYTEAFF.

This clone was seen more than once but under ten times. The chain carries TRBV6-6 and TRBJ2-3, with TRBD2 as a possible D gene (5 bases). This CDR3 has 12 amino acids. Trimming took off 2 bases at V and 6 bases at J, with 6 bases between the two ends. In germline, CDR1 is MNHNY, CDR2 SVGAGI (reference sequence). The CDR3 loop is CASSYAGDTQYF. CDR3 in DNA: TGTGCCAGCAGTTACGCGGGTGATACGCAGTATTTT.

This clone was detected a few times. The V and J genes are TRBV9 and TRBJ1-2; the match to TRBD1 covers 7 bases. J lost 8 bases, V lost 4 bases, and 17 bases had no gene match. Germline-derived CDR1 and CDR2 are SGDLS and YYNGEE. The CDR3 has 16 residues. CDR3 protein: CASSPQSTGQREGYTF. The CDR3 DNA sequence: TGTGCCAGCAGCCCTCAATCAACGGGACAGCGGGAAGGCTACACCTTC.

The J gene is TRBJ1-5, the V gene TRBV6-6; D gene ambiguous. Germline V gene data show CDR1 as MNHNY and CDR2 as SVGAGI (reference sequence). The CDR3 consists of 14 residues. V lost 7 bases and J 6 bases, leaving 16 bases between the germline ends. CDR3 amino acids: CASKALGEVQPQHF. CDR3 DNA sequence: TGTGCCAGCAAGGCCCTAGGCGAGGTTCAGCCCCAGCATTTT.

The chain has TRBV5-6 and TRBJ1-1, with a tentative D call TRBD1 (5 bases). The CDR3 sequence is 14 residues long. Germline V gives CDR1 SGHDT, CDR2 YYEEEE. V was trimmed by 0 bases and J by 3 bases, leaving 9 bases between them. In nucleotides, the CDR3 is TGTGCCAGCAGCTTGGGACAGAGCTACACTGAAGCTTTCTTT. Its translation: CASSLGQSYTEAFF.

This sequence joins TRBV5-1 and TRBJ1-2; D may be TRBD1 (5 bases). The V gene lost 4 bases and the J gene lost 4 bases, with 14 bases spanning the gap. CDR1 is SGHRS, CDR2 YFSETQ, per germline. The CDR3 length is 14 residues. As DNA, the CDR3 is TGCGCCAGCAGCCCTGAGGGGACTTCCTATGGCTACACCTTC. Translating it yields CASSPEGTSYGYTF. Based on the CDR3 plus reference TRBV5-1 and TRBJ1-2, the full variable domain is KAGVTQTPRYLIKTRGQQVTLSCSPISGHRSVSWYQQTPGQGLQFLFEYFSETQRNKGNFPGRFSGRQFSNSRSEMNVSTLELGDSALYLCASSPEGTSYGYTFGSGTRLTVV.

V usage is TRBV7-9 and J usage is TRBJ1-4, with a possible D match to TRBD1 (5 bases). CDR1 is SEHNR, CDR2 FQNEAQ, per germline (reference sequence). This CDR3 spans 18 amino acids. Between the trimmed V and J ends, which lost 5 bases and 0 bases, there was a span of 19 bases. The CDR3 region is CASSPSQGRGATNEKLFF. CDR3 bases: TGTGCCAGCAGCCCATCCCAGGGACGAGGCGCAACTAATGAAAAACTGTTTTTT. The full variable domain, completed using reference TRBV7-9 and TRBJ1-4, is DTGVSQNPRHKITKRGQNVTFRCDPISEHNRLYWYRQTLGQGPEFLTYFQNEAQLEKSRLLSDRFSAERPKGSFSTLEIQRTEQGDSAMYLCASSPSQGRGATNEKLFFGSGTQLSVL.

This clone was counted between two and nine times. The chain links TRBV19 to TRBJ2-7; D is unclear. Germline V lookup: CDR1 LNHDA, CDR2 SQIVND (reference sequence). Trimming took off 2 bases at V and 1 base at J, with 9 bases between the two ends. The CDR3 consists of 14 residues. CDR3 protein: CASSILGSSYEQYF. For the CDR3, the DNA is TGTGCCAGTAGTATACTTGGCTCTTCCTACGAGCAGTACTTC.

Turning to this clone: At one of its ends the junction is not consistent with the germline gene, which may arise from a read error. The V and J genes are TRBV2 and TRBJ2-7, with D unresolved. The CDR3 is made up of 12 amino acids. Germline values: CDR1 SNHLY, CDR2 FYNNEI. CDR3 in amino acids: CASRDNTYEQYF. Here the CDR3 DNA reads TGTGCCAGCCGTGACAACACCTACGAGCAGTACTTC.

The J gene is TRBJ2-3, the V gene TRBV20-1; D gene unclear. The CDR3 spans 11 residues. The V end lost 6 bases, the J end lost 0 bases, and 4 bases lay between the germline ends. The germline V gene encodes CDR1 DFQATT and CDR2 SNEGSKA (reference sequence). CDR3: CSAYSTDTQYF. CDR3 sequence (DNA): TGCAGTGCCTATAGCACAGATACGCAGTATTTT.

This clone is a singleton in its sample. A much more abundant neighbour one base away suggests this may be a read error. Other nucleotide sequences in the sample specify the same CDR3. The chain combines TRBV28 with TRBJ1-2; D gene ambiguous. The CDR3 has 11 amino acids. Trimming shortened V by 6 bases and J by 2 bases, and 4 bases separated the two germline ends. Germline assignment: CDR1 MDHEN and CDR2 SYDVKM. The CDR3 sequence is CASSINYGYTF. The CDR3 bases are TGTGCCAGCAGCATAAACTATGGCTACACCTTC.

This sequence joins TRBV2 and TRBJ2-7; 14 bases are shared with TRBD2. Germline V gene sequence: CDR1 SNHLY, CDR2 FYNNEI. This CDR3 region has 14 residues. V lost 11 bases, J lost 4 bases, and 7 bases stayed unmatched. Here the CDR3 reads CAGRGLAGEYEQYF. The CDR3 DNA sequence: TGTGCCGGTCGGGGACTAGCGGGAGAATACGAGCAGTACTTC. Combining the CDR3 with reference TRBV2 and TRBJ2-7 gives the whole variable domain EPEVTQTPSHQVTQMGQEVILRCVPISNHLYFYWYRQILGQKVEFLVSFYNNEISEKSEIFDDQFSVERPDGSNFTLKIRSTKLEDSAMYFCAGRGLAGEYEQYFGPGTRLTVT.